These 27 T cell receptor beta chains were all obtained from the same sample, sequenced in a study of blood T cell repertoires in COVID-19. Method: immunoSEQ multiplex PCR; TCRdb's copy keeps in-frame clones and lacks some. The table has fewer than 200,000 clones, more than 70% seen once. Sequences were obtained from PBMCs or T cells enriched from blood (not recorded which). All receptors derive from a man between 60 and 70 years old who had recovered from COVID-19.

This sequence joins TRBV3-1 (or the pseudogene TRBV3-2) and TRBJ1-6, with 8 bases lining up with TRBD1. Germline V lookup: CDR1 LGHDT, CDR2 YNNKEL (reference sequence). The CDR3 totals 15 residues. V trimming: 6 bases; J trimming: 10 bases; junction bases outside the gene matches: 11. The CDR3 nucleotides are TGTGCCAGCAGTCTAGGACAGGGTATTAGGTCACCCCTCCACTTT. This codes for CASSLGQGIRSPLHF.

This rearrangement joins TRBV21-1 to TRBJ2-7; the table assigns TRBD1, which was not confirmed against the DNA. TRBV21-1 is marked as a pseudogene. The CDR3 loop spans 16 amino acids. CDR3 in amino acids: CASSKIPGQGVHEQYF. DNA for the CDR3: TGTGCCAGCAGCAAAATTCCGGGACAGGGGGTCCACGAGCAGTACTTC.

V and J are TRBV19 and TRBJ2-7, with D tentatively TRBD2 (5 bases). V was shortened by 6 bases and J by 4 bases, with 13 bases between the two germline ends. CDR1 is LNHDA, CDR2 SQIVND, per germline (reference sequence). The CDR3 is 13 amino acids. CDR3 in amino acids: CASSLGLQYEQYF. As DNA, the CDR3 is TGTGCCAGTAGCTTAGGACTCCAGTACGAGCAGTACTTC.

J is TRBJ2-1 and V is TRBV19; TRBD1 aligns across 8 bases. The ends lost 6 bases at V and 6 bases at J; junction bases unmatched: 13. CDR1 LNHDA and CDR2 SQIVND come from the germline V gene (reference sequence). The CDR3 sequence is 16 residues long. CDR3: CASSLSRGHLANEQFF. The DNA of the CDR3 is TGTGCCAGTAGCCTATCCAGGGGGCACCTTGCCAATGAGCAGTTCTTC.

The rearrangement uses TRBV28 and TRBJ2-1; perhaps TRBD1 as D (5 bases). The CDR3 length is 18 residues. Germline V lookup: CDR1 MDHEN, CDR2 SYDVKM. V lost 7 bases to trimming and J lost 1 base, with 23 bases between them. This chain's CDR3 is CASNSPRAGYGSYNEQFF. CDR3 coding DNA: TGTGCCAGCAACTCCCCCCGGGCAGGGTACGGGTCCTACAATGAGCAGTTCTTC. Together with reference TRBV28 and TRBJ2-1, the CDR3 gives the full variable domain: DVKVTQSSRYLVKRTGEKVFLECVQDMDHENMFWYRQDPGLGLRLIYFSYDVKMKEKGDIPEGYSVSREKKERFSLILESASTNQTSMYLCASNSPRAGYGSYNEQFFGPGTRLTVL.

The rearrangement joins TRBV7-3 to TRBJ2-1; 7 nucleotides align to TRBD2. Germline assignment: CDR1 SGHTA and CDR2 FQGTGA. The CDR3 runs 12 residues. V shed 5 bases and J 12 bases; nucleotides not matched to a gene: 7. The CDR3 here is CASSRTSPAQFF. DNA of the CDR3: TGTGCCAGCAGCCGGACTAGTCCCGCGCAGTTCTTC.

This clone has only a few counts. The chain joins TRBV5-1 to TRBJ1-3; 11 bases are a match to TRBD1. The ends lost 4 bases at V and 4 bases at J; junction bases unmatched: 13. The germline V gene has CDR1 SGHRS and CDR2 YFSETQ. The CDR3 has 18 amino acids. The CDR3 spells CASSDGQGATPVGNTIYF. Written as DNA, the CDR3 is TGCGCCAGCAGCGACGGACAGGGGGCGACGCCGGTAGGAAACACCATATATTTT. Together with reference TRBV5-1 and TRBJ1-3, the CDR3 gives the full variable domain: KAGVTQTPRYLIKTRGQQVTLSCSPISGHRSVSWYQQTPGQGLQFLFEYFSETQRNKGNFPGRFSGRQFSNSRSEMNVSTLELGDSALYLCASSDGQGATPVGNTIYFGEGSWLTVV.

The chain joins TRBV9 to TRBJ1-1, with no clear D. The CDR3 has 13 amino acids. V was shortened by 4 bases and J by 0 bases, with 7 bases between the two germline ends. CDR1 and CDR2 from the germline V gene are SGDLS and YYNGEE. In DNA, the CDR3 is TGTGCCAGCAGCTTTACAATGAACACTGAAGCTTTCTTT. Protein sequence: CASSFTMNTEAFF. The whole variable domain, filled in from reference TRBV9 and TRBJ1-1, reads DSGVTQTPKHLITATGQRVTLRCSPRSGDLSVYWYQQSLDQGLQFLIQYYNGEERAKGNILERFSAQQFPDLHSELNLSSLELGDSALYFCASSFTMNTEAFFGQGTRLTVV.

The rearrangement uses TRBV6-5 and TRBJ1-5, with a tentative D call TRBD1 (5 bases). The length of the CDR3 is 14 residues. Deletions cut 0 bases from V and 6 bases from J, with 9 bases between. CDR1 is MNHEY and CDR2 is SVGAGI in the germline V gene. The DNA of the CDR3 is TGTGCCAGCAGTTACTCCTGGGGCTCTCAGCCCCAGCATTTT. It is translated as CASSYSWGSQPQHF.

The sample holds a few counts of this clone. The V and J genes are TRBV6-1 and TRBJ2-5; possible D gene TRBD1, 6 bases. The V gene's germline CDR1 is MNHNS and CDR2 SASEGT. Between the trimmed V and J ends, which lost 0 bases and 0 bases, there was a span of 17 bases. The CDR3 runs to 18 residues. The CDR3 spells CASSEATGLEGDQETQYF. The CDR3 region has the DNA TGTGCCAGCAGTGAAGCTACAGGGCTTGAAGGTGACCAAGAGACCCAGTACTTC.

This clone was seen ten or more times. CDR3 coding DNA: TGTGCCAGCAGCTTGCCCACAGGGAGCACTGAAGCTTTCTTT. Translation gives CASSLPTGSTEAFF. This chain links TRBV11-2 with TRBJ1-1; D perhaps matches TRBD1 (6 bases). The germline V and J ends were trimmed by 3 bases and 4 bases, with 12 bases remaining between them. This CDR3 spans 14 amino acids. Germline V gene data show CDR1 as SGHAT and CDR2 as FQNNGV.

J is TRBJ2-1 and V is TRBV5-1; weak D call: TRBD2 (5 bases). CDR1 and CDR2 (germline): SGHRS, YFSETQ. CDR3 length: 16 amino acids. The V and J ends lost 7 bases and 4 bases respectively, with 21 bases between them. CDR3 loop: CASSFKRTLSYNEQFF. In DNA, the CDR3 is TGCGCCAGCTCATTTAAAAGGACTCTTTCTTACAATGAGCAGTTCTTC.

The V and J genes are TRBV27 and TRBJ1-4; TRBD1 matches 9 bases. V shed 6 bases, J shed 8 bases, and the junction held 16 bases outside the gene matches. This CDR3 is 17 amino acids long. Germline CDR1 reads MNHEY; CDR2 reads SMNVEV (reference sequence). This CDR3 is CASSSGQGFLGREKLFF. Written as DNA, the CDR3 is TGTGCCAGCAGCTCGGGACAGGGTTTTCTTGGTCGGGAAAAACTGTTTTTT.

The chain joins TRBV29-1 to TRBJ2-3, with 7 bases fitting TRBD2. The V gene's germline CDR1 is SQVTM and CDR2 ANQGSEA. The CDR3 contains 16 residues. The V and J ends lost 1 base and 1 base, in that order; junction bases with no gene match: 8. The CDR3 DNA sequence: TGCAGCGTTGAAGGGGCCCGGCTAGCGGGCACAGATACGCAGTATTTT. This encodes CSVEGARLAGTDTQYF.

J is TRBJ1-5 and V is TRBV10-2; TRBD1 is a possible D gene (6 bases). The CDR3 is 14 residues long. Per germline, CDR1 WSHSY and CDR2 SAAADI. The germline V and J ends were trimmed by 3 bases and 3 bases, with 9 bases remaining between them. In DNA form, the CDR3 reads TGCGCCAGCAGTGACCAGGGGTTCAATCAGCCCCAGCATTTT. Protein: CASSDQGFNQPQHF.

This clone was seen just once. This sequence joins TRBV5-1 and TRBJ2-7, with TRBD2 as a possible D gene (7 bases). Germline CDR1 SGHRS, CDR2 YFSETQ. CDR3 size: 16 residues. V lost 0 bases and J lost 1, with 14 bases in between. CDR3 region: CASSLAPQGGSYEQYF. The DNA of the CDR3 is TGCGCCAGCAGCTTGGCCCCACAGGGAGGGTCCTACGAGCAGTACTTC.

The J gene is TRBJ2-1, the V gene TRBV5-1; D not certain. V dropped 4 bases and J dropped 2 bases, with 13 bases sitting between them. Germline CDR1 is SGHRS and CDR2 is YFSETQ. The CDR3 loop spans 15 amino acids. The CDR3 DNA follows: TGCGCCAGCAGCCTAGAAGATTCGACCTACAATGAGCAGTTCTTC. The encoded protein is CASSLEDSTYNEQFF.

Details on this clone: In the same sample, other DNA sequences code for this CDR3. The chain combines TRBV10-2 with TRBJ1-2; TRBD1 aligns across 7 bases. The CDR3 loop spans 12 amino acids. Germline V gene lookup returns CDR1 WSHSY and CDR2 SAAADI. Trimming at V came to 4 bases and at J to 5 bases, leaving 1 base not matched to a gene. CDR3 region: CASSGQGYGYTF. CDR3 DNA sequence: TGCGCCAGCAGTGGACAGGGTTATGGCTACACCTTC.

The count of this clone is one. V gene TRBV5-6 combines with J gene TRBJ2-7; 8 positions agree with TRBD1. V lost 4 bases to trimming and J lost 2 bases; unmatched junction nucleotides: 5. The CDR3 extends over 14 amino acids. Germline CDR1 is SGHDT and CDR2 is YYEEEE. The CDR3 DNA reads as TGTGCCAGCAGCCGCTGGACAGGGACCTACGAGCAGTACTTC. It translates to CASSRWTGTYEQYF. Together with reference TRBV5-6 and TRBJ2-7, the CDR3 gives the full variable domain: DAGVTQSPTHLIKTRGQQVTLRCSPKSGHDTVSWYQQALGQGPQFIFQYYEEEERQRGNFPDRFSGHQFPNYSSELNVNALLLGDSALYLCASSRWTGTYEQYFGPGTRLTVT.

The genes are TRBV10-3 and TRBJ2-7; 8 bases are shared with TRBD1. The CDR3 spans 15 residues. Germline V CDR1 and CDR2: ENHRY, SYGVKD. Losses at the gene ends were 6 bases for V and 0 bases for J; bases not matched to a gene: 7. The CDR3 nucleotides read TGTGCCATCAGCTTCTCCAGGGGGCCCTCCTACGAGCAGTACTTC. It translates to CAISFSRGPSYEQYF.

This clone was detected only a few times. In DNA, the CDR3 is TGTGCCAGCAGCTCCGGACAGGGGGGAGGTGAAAAACTGTTTTTT. Its protein is CASSSGQGGGEKLFF. The genes are TRBV11-2 and TRBJ1-4; 10 bases align to TRBD1. CDR1 and CDR2 (germline): SGHAT, FQNNGV. The CDR3 covers 15 residues. The V segment lost 4 bases and the J segment 7 bases; nucleotides outside the gene matches: 6.

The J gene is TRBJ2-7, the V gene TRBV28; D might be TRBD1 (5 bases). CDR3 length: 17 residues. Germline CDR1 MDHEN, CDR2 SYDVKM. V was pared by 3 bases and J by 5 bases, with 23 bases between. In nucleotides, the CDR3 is TGTGCCAGCAGTTTCCCCTCCGGCAGGGATATTGTAGACGAGCAGTACTTC. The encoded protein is CASSFPSGRDIVDEQYF. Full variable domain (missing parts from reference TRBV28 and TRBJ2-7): DVKVTQSSRYLVKRTGEKVFLECVQDMDHENMFWYRQDPGLGLRLIYFSYDVKMKEKGDIPEGYSVSREKKERFSLILESASTNQTSMYLCASSFPSGRDIVDEQYFGPGTRLTVT.

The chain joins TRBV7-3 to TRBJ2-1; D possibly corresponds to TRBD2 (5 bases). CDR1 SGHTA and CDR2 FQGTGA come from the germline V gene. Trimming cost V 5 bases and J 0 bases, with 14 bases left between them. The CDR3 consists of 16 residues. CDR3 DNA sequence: TGTGCCAGCAGCCCTAACAGCGGTTACTCCTACAATGAGCAGTTCTTC. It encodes CASSPNSGYSYNEQFF.

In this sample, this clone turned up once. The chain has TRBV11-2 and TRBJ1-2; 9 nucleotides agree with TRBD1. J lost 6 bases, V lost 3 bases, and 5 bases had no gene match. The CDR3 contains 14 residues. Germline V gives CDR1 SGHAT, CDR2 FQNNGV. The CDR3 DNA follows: TGTGCCAGCAGCTTGGGGACAGGGTGGGATGGCTACACCTTC. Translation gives CASSLGTGWDGYTF.

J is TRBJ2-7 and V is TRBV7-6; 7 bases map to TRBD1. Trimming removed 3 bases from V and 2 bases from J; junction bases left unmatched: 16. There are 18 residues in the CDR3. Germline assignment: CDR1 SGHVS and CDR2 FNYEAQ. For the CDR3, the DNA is TGTGCCAGCAGCTTGGATGACAGGGCCGATCCCAGGACCTACGAGCAGTACTTC. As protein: CASSLDDRADPRTYEQYF.

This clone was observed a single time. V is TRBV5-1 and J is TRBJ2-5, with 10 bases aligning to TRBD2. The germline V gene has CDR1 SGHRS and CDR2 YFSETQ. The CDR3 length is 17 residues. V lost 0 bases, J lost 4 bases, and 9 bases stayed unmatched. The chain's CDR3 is CASSLAVLAGVGETQYF. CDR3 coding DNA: TGCGCCAGCAGCTTGGCCGTTCTAGCGGGAGTTGGAGAGACCCAGTACTTC.

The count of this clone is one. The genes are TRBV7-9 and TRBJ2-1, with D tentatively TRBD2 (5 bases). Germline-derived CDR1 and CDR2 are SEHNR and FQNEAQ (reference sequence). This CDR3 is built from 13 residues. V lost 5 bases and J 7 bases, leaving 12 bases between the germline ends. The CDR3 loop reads CASSRGNSNEQFF. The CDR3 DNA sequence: TGTGCCAGCAGCCGAGGGAATTCGAATGAGCAGTTCTTC.